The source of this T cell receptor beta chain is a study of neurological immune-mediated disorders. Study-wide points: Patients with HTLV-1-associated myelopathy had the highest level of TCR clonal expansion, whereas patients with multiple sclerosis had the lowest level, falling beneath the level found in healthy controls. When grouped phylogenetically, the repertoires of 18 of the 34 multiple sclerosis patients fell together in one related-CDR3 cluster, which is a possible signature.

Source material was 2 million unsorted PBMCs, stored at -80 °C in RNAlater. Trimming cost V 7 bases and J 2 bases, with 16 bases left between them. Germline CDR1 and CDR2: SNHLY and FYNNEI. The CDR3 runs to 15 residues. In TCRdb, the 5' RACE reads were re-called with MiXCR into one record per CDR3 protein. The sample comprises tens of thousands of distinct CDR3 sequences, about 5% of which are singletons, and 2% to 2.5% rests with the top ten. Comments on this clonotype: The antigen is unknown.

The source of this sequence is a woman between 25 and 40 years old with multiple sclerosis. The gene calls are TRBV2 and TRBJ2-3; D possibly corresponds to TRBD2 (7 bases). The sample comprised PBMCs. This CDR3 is CASTPGRGATDTQYF. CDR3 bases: TGTGCCAGCACCCCCGGTCGGGGGGCCACAGATACGCAGTATTTT.